A selection of T cell receptor beta chains follows, all from one sample in a study of beta chain features in type 1 diabetes. Repertoires were generated with immunoSEQ multiplex PCR, while TCRdb's copy carries only in-frame clones and drops some. Among about 350,000 clones listed, less than 20% were seen once. The sequencing sample was made of naive CD4+ T cells from blood. The receptors shown here come from a woman under 30 in good health. CDR3s include the opening cysteine and the closing phenylalanine or tryptophan. The order of the fields is V gene, D gene, CDR3 length, clone size, J gene, CDR3 protein, CDR3 DNA. The D gene is left open where the match is weak. Clone size appears in some rows only: once, few, many, or a class for an expanded clone.

V gene: TRBV30; D gene: TRBD1; CDR3 length: 13; clone size: -; J gene: TRBJ1-1; CDR3 protein: CAWGEDRATEAFF; CDR3 DNA: TGTGCCTGGGGAGAGGACAGGGCCACTGAAGCTTTCTTT
V gene: TRBV7-9; D gene: TRBD2; CDR3 length: 14; clone size: -; J gene: TRBJ2-1; CDR3 protein: CASSSSGGNNEQFF; CDR3 DNA: TGTGCCAGCAGCTCTAGCGGGGGGAACAATGAGCAGTTCTTC
V gene: TRBV30; D gene: -; CDR3 length: 14; clone size: few; J gene: TRBJ2-2; CDR3 protein: CAWSGVGHRGELFF; CDR3 DNA: TGTGCCTGGAGTGGTGTCGGTCATCGAGGGGAGCTGTTTTTT
V gene: TRBV5-4; D gene: -; CDR3 length: 14; clone size: -; J gene: TRBJ1-2; CDR3 protein: CASSSPAGDYGYTF; CDR3 DNA: TGTGCCAGCAGCTCCCCCGCGGGGGACTATGGCTACACCTTC
V gene: TRBV7-2; D gene: TRBD2; CDR3 length: 15; clone size: -; J gene: TRBJ2-1; CDR3 protein: CASSLSGSVYNEQFF; CDR3 DNA: TGTGCCAGCAGCTTAAGCGGGAGTGTCTACAATGAGCAGTTCTTC
V gene: TRBV29-1; D gene: TRBD1; CDR3 length: 15; clone size: few; J gene: TRBJ1-1; CDR3 protein: CSAPRAGGMNTEAFF; CDR3 DNA: TGCAGCGCTCCGCGGGCAGGGGGCATGAACACTGAAGCTTTCTTT
V gene: TRBV4-1; D gene: TRBD2; CDR3 length: 18; clone size: -; J gene: TRBJ2-1; CDR3 protein: CASSQDVSSSGGAGEQFF; CDR3 DNA: TGCGCCAGCAGCCAAGATGTATCGTCTAGCGGGGGGGCCGGTGAGCAGTTCTTC
V gene: TRBV7-2; D gene: TRBD2; CDR3 length: 16; clone size: -; J gene: TRBJ2-1; CDR3 protein: CASSLRGGGPYNEQFF; CDR3 DNA: TGTGCCAGCAGCCTCAGGGGCGGGGGGCCCTACAATGAGCAGTTCTTC
V gene: TRBV19; D gene: -; CDR3 length: 13; clone size: few; J gene: TRBJ2-4; CDR3 protein: CALGGVGKNIQYF; CDR3 DNA: TGTGCCTTAGGGGGAGTGGGCAAAAACATTCAGTACTTC
V gene: TRBV30; D gene: TRBD2; CDR3 length: 16; clone size: few; J gene: TRBJ2-5; CDR3 protein: CAWSVPLAGTKETQYF; CDR3 DNA: TGTGCCTGGAGTGTACCGCTGGCAGGGACTAAAGAGACCCAGTACTTC
V gene: TRBV4-1; D gene: TRBD2; CDR3 length: 15; clone size: few; J gene: TRBJ2-5; CDR3 protein: CASSQGTSGQETQYF; CDR3 DNA: TGCGCCAGCAGCCAAGGGACTAGCGGACAAGAGACCCAGTACTTC
V gene: TRBV29-1; D gene: TRBD2; CDR3 length: 15; clone size: few; J gene: TRBJ2-5; CDR3 protein: CSVEPTSGEWETQYF; CDR3 DNA: TGCAGCGTTGAGCCCACTAGCGGGGAATGGGAGACCCAGTACTTC
V gene: TRBV2; D gene: -; CDR3 length: 14; clone size: few; J gene: TRBJ1-1; CDR3 protein: CASGLRQTNTEAFF; CDR3 DNA: TGTGCCAGCGGGCTTCGACAGACGAACACTGAAGCTTTCTTT
V gene: TRBV29-1; D gene: -; CDR3 length: 13; clone size: few; J gene: TRBJ1-4; CDR3 protein: CSVGRGEDEKLFF; CDR3 DNA: TGCAGCGTTGGAAGAGGGGAGGATGAAAAACTGTTTTTT
V gene: TRBV30; D gene: -; CDR3 length: 16; clone size: -; J gene: TRBJ1-5; CDR3 protein: CAWSVRVTGDDQPQHF; CDR3 DNA: TGTGCCTGGAGTGTAAGGGTGACGGGGGACGATCAGCCCCAGCATTTT
V gene: TRBV7-9; D gene: -; CDR3 length: 13; clone size: -; J gene: TRBJ2-1; CDR3 protein: CASSFSSYNEQFF; CDR3 DNA: TGTGCCAGCAGCTTCTCCTCGTACAATGAGCAGTTCTTC
V gene: TRBV7-9; D gene: -; CDR3 length: 14; clone size: -; J gene: TRBJ2-3; CDR3 protein: CASKLEGRTDTQYF; CDR3 DNA: TGTGCCAGCAAACTGGAGGGGCGTACAGATACGCAGTATTTT
V gene: TRBV5-1; D gene: TRBD1; CDR3 length: 14; clone size: -; J gene: TRBJ2-7; CDR3 protein: CASSPTGASYEQYF; CDR3 DNA: TGCGCCAGCAGCCCTACAGGGGCTTCCTACGAGCAGTACTTC
V gene: TRBV7-2; D gene: TRBD1; CDR3 length: 13; clone size: few; J gene: TRBJ2-1; CDR3 protein: CASSSQGAREQFF; CDR3 DNA: TGTGCCAGCAGCTCCCAGGGGGCACGAGAGCAGTTCTTC
V gene: TRBV9; D gene: TRBD1; CDR3 length: 15; clone size: -; J gene: TRBJ1-5; CDR3 protein: CASSVTGVKGQPQHF; CDR3 DNA: TGTGCCAGCAGCGTGACAGGGGTGAAAGGTCAGCCCCAGCATTTT
V gene: TRBV27; D gene: TRBD2; CDR3 length: 15; clone size: few; J gene: TRBJ2-3; CDR3 protein: CASTLSGGIGDTQYF; CDR3 DNA: TGTGCCAGCACCCTTAGCGGGGGGATTGGGGATACGCAGTATTTT
V gene: TRBV5-5; D gene: -; CDR3 length: 14; clone size: -; J gene: TRBJ2-1; CDR3 protein: CASTEGAVGNEQFF; CDR3 DNA: TGTGCCAGCACGGAGGGGGCAGTCGGGAATGAGCAGTTCTTC
V gene: TRBV25-1; D gene: TRBD2; CDR3 length: 13; clone size: few; J gene: TRBJ2-7; CDR3 protein: CASMGTSPYEQYF; CDR3 DNA: TGTGCCAGCATGGGGACTAGCCCTTACGAGCAGTACTTC
V gene: TRBV19; D gene: TRBD1; CDR3 length: 14; clone size: -; J gene: TRBJ2-5; CDR3 protein: CASVQPGQQETQYF; CDR3 DNA: TGTGCCAGCGTCCAACCGGGACAGCAAGAGACCCAGTACTTC
V gene: TRBV5-5; D gene: -; CDR3 length: 14; clone size: -; J gene: TRBJ1-2; CDR3 protein: CASRSAGGSYGYTF; CDR3 DNA: TGTGCCAGCAGATCCGCGGGGGGTTCCTATGGCTACACCTTC
V gene: TRBV4-1; D gene: TRBD1; CDR3 length: 14; clone size: few; J gene: TRBJ1-2; CDR3 protein: CASSHGTADYGYTF; CDR3 DNA: TGCGCCAGCAGCCATGGGACAGCGGACTATGGCTACACCTTC
V gene: TRBV5-1; D gene: TRBD1; CDR3 length: 13; clone size: -; J gene: TRBJ2-2; CDR3 protein: CASGQGNTGELFF; CDR3 DNA: TGCGCCAGCGGACAGGGGAACACCGGGGAGCTGTTTTTT
V gene: TRBV14; D gene: TRBD1; CDR3 length: 13; clone size: few; J gene: TRBJ1-1; CDR3 protein: CASSPSGGTEAFF; CDR3 DNA: TGTGCCAGCAGCCCGTCAGGGGGTACTGAAGCTTTCTTT
V gene: TRBV7-9; D gene: TRBD1; CDR3 length: 17; clone size: few; J gene: TRBJ2-7; CDR3 protein: CASSLGTGLLSSYEQYF; CDR3 DNA: TGTGCCAGCAGCTTAGGGACAGGGCTCCTGAGCTCCTACGAGCAGTACTTC
V gene: TRBV6-6; D gene: TRBD1; CDR3 length: 16; clone size: -; J gene: TRBJ1-5; CDR3 protein: CASSRPTGTGDQPQHF; CDR3 DNA: TGTGCCAGCAGTAGGCCCACCGGGACAGGAGATCAGCCCCAGCATTTT
V gene: TRBV2; D gene: -; CDR3 length: 13; clone size: -; J gene: TRBJ2-5; CDR3 protein: CASSERGLETQYF; CDR3 DNA: TGTGCCAGCAGTGAAAGAGGGTTGGAGACCCAGTACTTC
V gene: TRBV4-1; D gene: -; CDR3 length: 16; clone size: -; J gene: TRBJ2-5; CDR3 protein: CASSQDYLRDQETQYF; CDR3 DNA: TGCGCCAGCAGCCAAGATTATTTGCGGGACCAAGAGACCCAGTACTTC
V gene: TRBV30; D gene: -; CDR3 length: 11; clone size: -; J gene: TRBJ2-5; CDR3 protein: CAWSVSETQYF; CDR3 DNA: TGTGCCTGGAGTGTGAGTGAGACCCAGTACTTC
V gene: TRBV5-1; D gene: -; CDR3 length: 15; clone size: -; J gene: TRBJ2-1; CDR3 protein: CASSLTGSNYNEQFF; CDR3 DNA: TGCGCCAGCAGCTTGACCGGGAGTAACTACAATGAGCAGTTCTTC
V gene: TRBV25-1; D gene: TRBD1; CDR3 length: 16; clone size: -; J gene: TRBJ2-3; CDR3 protein: CASSDMETGVTDTQYF; CDR3 DNA: TGTGCCAGCAGTGATATGGAGACAGGGGTCACAGATACGCAGTATTTT
V gene: TRBV30; D gene: -; CDR3 length: 15; clone size: -; J gene: TRBJ1-3; CDR3 protein: CAWSGPGADGNTIYF; CDR3 DNA: TGTGCCTGGAGTGGCCCAGGGGCGGATGGAAACACCATATATTTT
V gene: TRBV19; D gene: -; CDR3 length: 14; clone size: -; J gene: TRBJ2-1; CDR3 protein: CASSMNARGNEQFF; CDR3 DNA: TGTGCCAGTAGTATGAATGCCCGGGGAAATGAGCAGTTCTTC
V gene: TRBV7-6; D gene: -; CDR3 length: 16; clone size: -; J gene: TRBJ2-7; CDR3 protein: CASSLSSEGRPYEQYF; CDR3 DNA: TGTGCCAGCAGCTTAAGTAGCGAGGGCAGGCCCTACGAGCAGTACTTC
V gene: TRBV9; D gene: -; CDR3 length: 14; clone size: -; J gene: TRBJ1-3; CDR3 protein: CASSSRPAGNTIYF; CDR3 DNA: TGTGCCAGCAGCTCTAGACCGGCTGGAAACACCATATATTTT
V gene: TRBV13; D gene: -; CDR3 length: 17; clone size: few; J gene: TRBJ2-2; CDR3 protein: CASTKTWYDRNTGELFF; CDR3 DNA: TGTGCCAGCACCAAAACGTGGTATGATAGGAACACCGGGGAGCTGTTTTTT
V gene: TRBV7-2; D gene: TRBD1; CDR3 length: 17; clone size: -; J gene: TRBJ2-6; CDR3 protein: CASSSQYGQAGANVLTF; CDR3 DNA: TGTGCCAGCAGCTCCCAGTATGGACAGGCCGGGGCCAACGTCCTGACTTTC
V gene: TRBV7-2; D gene: -; CDR3 length: 15; clone size: -; J gene: TRBJ1-1; CDR3 protein: CASSEGYTSGTEAFF; CDR3 DNA: TGTGCCAGCAGCGAAGGGTACACCTCAGGGACTGAAGCTTTCTTT
V gene: TRBV4-1; D gene: -; CDR3 length: 16; clone size: few; J gene: TRBJ2-7; CDR3 protein: CASSQVPRTVGGEQYF; CDR3 DNA: TGCGCCAGCAGCCAAGTGCCTCGGACGGTCGGGGGCGAGCAGTACTTC
V gene: TRBV7-2; D gene: -; CDR3 length: 14; clone size: few; J gene: TRBJ1-2; CDR3 protein: CASSAYGLSYGYTF; CDR3 DNA: TGTGCCAGCAGCGCGTATGGGCTAAGCTATGGCTACACCTTC
V gene: TRBV23-1; D gene: TRBD1; CDR3 length: 16; clone size: few; J gene: TRBJ1-1; CDR3 protein: CASAPLRGQVDTEAFF; CDR3 DNA: TGCGCCAGCGCGCCCCTTAGGGGACAGGTGGACACTGAAGCTTTCTTT
V gene: TRBV7-2; D gene: TRBD1; CDR3 length: 14; clone size: once; J gene: TRBJ1-5; CDR3 protein: CASSPRTGHQPQHF; CDR3 DNA: TGTGCCAGCAGCCCTCGGACAGGGCATCAGCCCCAGCATTTT
V gene: TRBV7-3; D gene: -; CDR3 length: 14; clone size: few; J gene: TRBJ1-1; CDR3 protein: CASSLGHSNTEAFF; CDR3 DNA: TGTGCCAGCAGCTTGGGACACTCGAACACTGAAGCTTTCTTT
V gene: TRBV5-1; D gene: TRBD2; CDR3 length: 14; clone size: -; J gene: TRBJ2-1; CDR3 protein: CASSDERGGNEQFF; CDR3 DNA: TGCGCCAGCAGTGATGAGCGGGGGGGCAATGAGCAGTTCTTC
V gene: TRBV29-1; D gene: TRBD2; CDR3 length: 16; clone size: -; J gene: TRBJ2-1; CDR3 protein: CSVEKTSGSSYNEQFF; CDR3 DNA: TGCAGCGTTGAAAAAACTAGCGGAAGCTCCTACAATGAGCAGTTCTTC
V gene: TRBV29-1; D gene: TRBD1; CDR3 length: 18; clone size: -; J gene: TRBJ1-5; CDR3 protein: CSVDEPGQGYLRNQPQHF; CDR3 DNA: TGCAGCGTTGATGAGCCGGGACAGGGCTATTTGCGCAATCAGCCCCAGCATTTT
V gene: TRBV30; D gene: -; CDR3 length: 11; clone size: -; J gene: TRBJ2-1; CDR3 protein: CAWSVAPRQFF; CDR3 DNA: TGTGCCTGGAGTGTAGCCCCTAGGCAGTTCTTC
V gene: TRBV29-1; D gene: TRBD2; CDR3 length: 17; clone size: few; J gene: TRBJ2-3; CDR3 protein: CSVEDLLLAGGTDTQYF; CDR3 DNA: TGCAGCGTTGAAGACCTCTTACTAGCGGGGGGGACAGATACGCAGTATTTT
V gene: TRBV7-9; D gene: -; CDR3 length: 13; clone size: -; J gene: TRBJ2-1; CDR3 protein: CASSLLTTYEQFF; CDR3 DNA: TGTGCCAGCAGCTTACTGACAACCTATGAGCAGTTCTTC
V gene: TRBV5-4; D gene: TRBD2; CDR3 length: 16; clone size: -; J gene: TRBJ2-5; CDR3 protein: CASRPLAGGVQETQYF; CDR3 DNA: TGTGCCAGCAGACCCCTAGCGGGAGGGGTGCAAGAGACCCAGTACTTC
V gene: TRBV5-1; D gene: -; CDR3 length: 15; clone size: -; J gene: TRBJ1-4; CDR3 protein: CASSGGTPGREKLFF; CDR3 DNA: TGCGCCAGCAGCGGCGGGACCCCGGGGAGAGAAAAACTGTTTTTT
V gene: TRBV27; D gene: -; CDR3 length: 16; clone size: -; J gene: TRBJ1-6; CDR3 protein: CASSSPSGPYNSPLHF; CDR3 DNA: TGTGCCAGCAGTTCCCCGTCTGGGCCCTATAATTCACCCCTCCACTTT
V gene: TRBV27; D gene: -; CDR3 length: 12; clone size: -; J gene: TRBJ1-2; CDR3 protein: CASSPTNYGYTF; CDR3 DNA: TGTGCCAGCAGTCCTACGAACTATGGCTACACCTTC
V gene: TRBV19; D gene: TRBD1; CDR3 length: 15; clone size: few; J gene: TRBJ2-7; CDR3 protein: CASTVGQGASYEQYF; CDR3 DNA: TGTGCCAGTACCGTGGGACAGGGAGCCTCCTACGAGCAGTACTTC
V gene: TRBV4-1; D gene: -; CDR3 length: 15; clone size: few; J gene: TRBJ1-5; CDR3 protein: CASSQGGLGNQPQHF; CDR3 DNA: TGCGCCAGCAGCCAAGGAGGTCTGGGCAATCAGCCCCAGCATTTT
V gene: TRBV7-9; D gene: -; CDR3 length: 12; clone size: few; J gene: TRBJ1-3; CDR3 protein: CASPGSGNTIYF; CDR3 DNA: TGTGCCAGCCCAGGCTCTGGAAACACCATATATTTT